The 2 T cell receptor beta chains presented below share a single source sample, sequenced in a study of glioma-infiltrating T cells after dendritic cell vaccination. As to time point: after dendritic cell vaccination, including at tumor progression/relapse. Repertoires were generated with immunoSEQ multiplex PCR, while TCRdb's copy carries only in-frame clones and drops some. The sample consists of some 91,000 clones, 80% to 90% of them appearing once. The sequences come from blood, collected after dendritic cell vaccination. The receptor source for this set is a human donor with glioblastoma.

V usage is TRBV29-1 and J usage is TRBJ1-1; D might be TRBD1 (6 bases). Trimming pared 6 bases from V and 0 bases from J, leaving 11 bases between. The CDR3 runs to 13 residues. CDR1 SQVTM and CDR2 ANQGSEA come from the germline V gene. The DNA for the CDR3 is TGCAGCGTCGTGACAGGTATGAACACTGAAGCTTTCTTT. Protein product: CSVVTGMNTEAFF.

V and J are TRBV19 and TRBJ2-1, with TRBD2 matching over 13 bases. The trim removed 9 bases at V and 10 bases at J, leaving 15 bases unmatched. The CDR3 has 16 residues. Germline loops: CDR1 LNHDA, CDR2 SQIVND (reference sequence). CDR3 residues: CASDSQRLAGGGEQFF. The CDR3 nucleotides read TGTGCCAGCGATTCGCAGAGACTAGCGGGAGGAGGGGAGCAGTTCTTC.